The 18 T cell receptor beta chains reported below all come from one sample, sequenced in a study of shared clonotypes between healthy human individuals. Method: immunoSEQ multiplex PCR; TCRdb's copy keeps in-frame clones and lacks some. The repertoire has around 2,000,000 clones, about 95% of them found once; the top ten carry around 1%. Naive CD8 cells lacked CD45RO and underwent positive selection for CCR7, leaving out terminally differentiated effector memory CD45RA+ cells. Sequenced sample: naive CD8+ T cells sorted from blood. These receptors were taken from a man aged 18 to 29 in good health.

V and J are TRBV7-9 and TRBJ2-4; 8 bases align to TRBD1. Germline-derived CDR1 and CDR2 are SEHNR and FQNEAQ (reference sequence). The CDR3 runs 19 residues. Trimming cost V 4 bases and J 0 bases; bases outside gene matches: 14. The CDR3 region has the DNA TGTGCCAGCAGCTCCGATTCTTTCCAGGGGGCCTTAGCCAAAAACATTCAGTACTTC. This sequence encodes CASSSDSFQGALAKNIQYF.

This clone has just one count. The chain joins TRBV10-1 to TRBJ2-2; D remains ambiguous. The CDR3 spans 14 residues. V shed 3 bases and J shed 6 bases, with 11 bases lying between them. CDR1 and CDR2 from the germline V gene are WNHNN and SYGVQD (reference sequence). The CDR3 loop is CASSDDHWAGELFF. As DNA, the CDR3 is TGCGCCAGCAGTGATGACCACTGGGCCGGGGAGCTGTTTTTT.

A single count supports this clone. The same CDR3 can be traced to other DNA sequences in this sample. This chain joins TRBV9 and TRBJ2-7; D might be TRBD1 or TRBD2, each matching 6 bases. The CDR3 extends over 13 amino acids. Germline loops: CDR1 SGDLS, CDR2 YYNGEE. The V end was cut by 2 bases, the J end by 2 bases, with 8 bases between. The CDR3 DNA follows: TGTGCCAGCAGCGTGGAGGGGGCCTACGAGCAGTACTTC. This codes for CASSVEGAYEQYF.

This rearrangement joins TRBV27 to TRBJ2-2; 8 bases are a match to TRBD2. The V and J ends lost 10 bases and 4 bases, in that order; junction bases with no gene match: 11. The CDR3 runs 15 residues. CDR1 is MNHEY and CDR2 is SMNVEV in the germline V gene (reference sequence). This CDR3 reads CATLGGLEGTGELFF. The CDR3 DNA reads TGTGCCACCCTGGGGGGACTAGAAGGCACCGGGGAGCTGTTTTTT.

The CDR3 reads CASSPSGSSYNEQFF. The CDR3 region has the DNA TGCGCCAGCAGCCCTAGCGGGTCTTCCTACAATGAGCAGTTCTTC. The chain links TRBV5-1 to TRBJ2-1; 8 positions match TRBD2. The germline gives CDR1 SGHRS, CDR2 YFSETQ. Unmatched junction bases numbered 4, after V lost 4 bases and J lost 1 base. CDR3 length equals 15 residues.

This clone turned up a few times. The chain carries TRBV5-4 and TRBJ1-2; no clear D. Germline CDR1 is SGHNT and CDR2 is YYREEE (reference sequence). The CDR3 runs to 12 residues. Trimming stripped 1 base from V and 0 bases from J, with 1 base between. CDR3 residues: CASSLPNYGYTF. In nucleotides, the CDR3 is TGTGCCAGCAGCTTGCCTAACTATGGCTACACCTTC.

This clone has just one count. V usage is TRBV5-1 and J usage is TRBJ2-1; D is unresolved. The length of the CDR3 is 11 residues. The germline V and J ends were trimmed by 7 bases and 3 bases, with 5 bases remaining between them. Germline V CDR1 and CDR2: SGHRS, YFSETQ. The CDR3 sequence: CASGNYNEQFF. In DNA form, the CDR3 reads TGCGCCAGCGGCAACTACAATGAGCAGTTCTTC. Combining the CDR3 with reference TRBV5-1 and TRBJ2-1 gives the whole variable domain KAGVTQTPRYLIKTRGQQVTLSCSPISGHRSVSWYQQTPGQGLQFLFEYFSETQRNKGNFPGRFSGRQFSNSRSEMNVSTLELGDSALYLCASGNYNEQFFGPGTRLTVL.

This clone has more than one count but fewer than ten. This chain joins TRBV6-1 and TRBJ1-5, with D tentatively TRBD1 (6 bases). Germline assignment: CDR1 MNHNS and CDR2 SASEGT. This CDR3 is built from 15 residues. V was pared by 1 base and J by 6 bases, with 13 bases between. CDR3 residues: CASSEVDRNRQPQHF. In nucleotides, the CDR3 is TGTGCCAGCAGTGAAGTAGACAGGAATCGTCAGCCCCAGCATTTT.

The chain recombines TRBV10-3 with TRBJ1-5, with 8 bases matching TRBD1. The CDR3 is made up of 15 amino acids. CDR1 is ENHRY and CDR2 is SYGVKD in the germline V gene. V lost 7 bases, J lost 7 bases, and 12 bases stayed unmatched. The DNA of the CDR3 is TGTGCCATCATTGTTGACAGGGGAGTAGAACAGCCCCAGCATTTT. Its translation is CAIIVDRGVEQPQHF.

J is TRBJ2-1 and V is TRBV10-1; either TRBD1 or TRBD2 may supply D (6 bases each). The germline CDR1 and CDR2 sequences are WNHNN and SYGVQD (reference sequence). Trimming shortened V by 0 bases and J by 12 bases, and 15 bases separated the two germline ends. The CDR3 spans 14 residues. This CDR3 is CASSESTSGAGQFF. The CDR3 coding sequence is TGCGCCAGCAGTGAGTCGACTTCGGGGGCGGGGCAGTTCTTC.

This chain links TRBV6-1 with TRBJ2-7; 13 bases agree with TRBD2. CDR1 and CDR2 from the germline V gene are MNHNS and SASEGT. The CDR3 extends over 18 amino acids. After removal of 0 bases from V and 2 bases from J, the junction contained 7 bases not matched to a gene. DNA for the CDR3: TGTGCCAGCAGTGAAGCTGCGACTAGCGGGGGGCTGACCTACGAGCAGTACTTC. As protein: CASSEAATSGGLTYEQYF.

A note on this clone: One junction end disagrees with the germline gene, perhaps due to a read error. The genes are TRBV7-7 and TRBJ2-5; 8 bases are a match to TRBD2. Germline CDR1 and CDR2: SSHAT and FNYEAQ (reference sequence). The CDR3 extends over 15 amino acids. The CDR3 region has the DNA TGTGCTAGCAGCTTACATAGCGGGACTCAAGAGACCCAGTACTTC. Amino acids: CASSLHSGTQETQYF.

The rearrangement joins TRBV20-1 to TRBJ1-1; D not resolved. Germline V gene sequence: CDR1 DFQATT, CDR2 SNEGSKA (reference sequence). Trimming took off 3 bases at V and 3 bases at J, with 5 bases between the two ends. The length of the CDR3 is 11 residues. The CDR3 bases are TGCAGTGCTAGTGCGGACACTGAAGCTTTCTTT. Translation gives CSASADTEAFF.

The genes are TRBV4-1 and TRBJ2-1, with TRBD2 as a possible D gene (5 bases). The CDR3 contains 14 residues. In germline, CDR1 is MGHRA, CDR2 YSYEKL. The V end lost 1 base, the J end lost 5 bases, and 9 bases lay between the germline ends. CDR3 residues: CASSQVLADNEQFF. As DNA, the CDR3 is TGCGCCAGCAGCCAAGTCCTAGCCGACAATGAGCAGTTCTTC.

This chain links TRBV28 with TRBJ1-2; D ambiguous. This CDR3 spans 13 amino acids. Germline values: CDR1 MDHEN, CDR2 SYDVKM. V lost 8 bases, J lost 5 bases, and 15 bases lay in between. The CDR3 protein is CASSQQSHYGYTF. In DNA form, the CDR3 reads TGTGCCAGCTCTCAGCAGAGTCATTATGGCTACACCTTC.

J is TRBJ2-1 and V is TRBV27, with D unclear. The CDR3 has 15 amino acids. Between the trimmed V and J ends, which lost 6 bases and 5 bases, there was a span of 17 bases. Germline lookup yields CDR1 MNHEY and CDR2 SMNVEV (reference sequence). In DNA form, the CDR3 reads TGTGCCAGCAGACCACTCCCGACCCATCACAATGAGCAGTTCTTC. This translates into CASRPLPTHHNEQFF.

Comment on this clone: The junction shows a germline mismatch at one end, possibly a read error. This chain connects TRBV5-1 to TRBJ1-3, with D unclear. Germline assignment: CDR1 SGHRS and CDR2 YFSETQ. CDR3 length: 13 residues. The CDR3 spells CASSLGDGDTIYF. For the CDR3, the DNA is TGCGCCAGCAGCTTGGGGGATGGAGACACCATATATTTT.

This clone has a single count. This chain uses TRBV7-9 with TRBJ2-3; the match to TRBD2 covers 10 bases. This CDR3 contains 13 residues. CDR1 and CDR2 (germline): SEHNR, FQNEAQ (reference sequence). Trimming at V came to 6 bases and at J to 8 bases, leaving 5 bases not matched to a gene. CDR3 in amino acids: CASSREREGTQYF. CDR3 nucleotides: TGTGCCAGCAGTCGAGAGCGGGAGGGTACGCAGTATTTT.